These 17 T cell receptor beta chains were all obtained from the same sample, sequenced in a study of blood T cell repertoires in COVID-19. Generated by immunoSEQ multiplex PCR, the TCRdb table keeps only in-frame clones and is missing some. The sample yields approximately 110,000 clones, roughly nine tenths seen once. The material sequenced was peripheral blood. All receptors come from a man over 45 with COVID-19, enrolled during active disease.

A word on this clone: Different DNA sequences within this sample yield the same CDR3. V usage is TRBV15 and J usage is TRBJ2-3; D possibly corresponds to TRBD2 (5 bases). Trimming took off 1 base at V and 3 bases at J, with 11 bases between the two ends. The germline gives CDR1 LNHNV, CDR2 YYDKDF (reference sequence). The CDR3 loop spans 15 amino acids. As DNA, the CDR3 is TGTGCCACCAGCAGAGGGGCAGGAGGAACAGATACGCAGTATTTT. Its translation: CATSRGAGGTDTQYF.

This chain connects TRBV11-2 to TRBJ2-3, with D possibly TRBD2 on 5 matching bases. V was pared by 2 bases and J by 2 bases, with 8 bases between. CDR1 SGHAT and CDR2 FQNNGV come from the germline V gene. CDR3 size: 14 residues. The chain's CDR3 is CASSLRLTTDTQYF. The DNA of the CDR3 is TGTGCCAGCAGCTTACGACTAACCACAGATACGCAGTATTTT.

This chain uses TRBV30 with TRBJ1-1; the match to TRBD1 covers 9 bases. The CDR3 sequence is 13 residues long. With 3 bases clipped from V and 4 bases from J, the junction kept 3 bases outside the gene matches. Germline V gene data show CDR1 as GTSNPN and CDR2 as SVGIG (reference sequence). CDR3 nucleotides: TGTGCCTGGAGGGACAGGGGTAGCACTGAAGCTTTCTTT. This sequence encodes CAWRDRGSTEAFF.

The V call is TRBV2, the J call TRBJ1-3; tentative D call: TRBD1 (5 bases). V was clipped by 6 bases and J by 0 bases, with 12 bases between them. The CDR3 has 15 amino acids. Per the germline V gene, CDR1 is SNHLY and CDR2 is FYNNEI. The CDR3 protein is CASSPGTLSGNTIYF. The CDR3 region has the DNA TGTGCCAGCAGCCCCGGGACTCTCTCTGGAAACACCATATATTTT.

A single count supports this clone. V and J are TRBV5-6 and TRBJ2-3, with TRBD1 matching 7 bases. Germline V lookup: CDR1 SGHDT, CDR2 YYEEEE. J gave up 2 bases and V 2 bases, and 5 bases lay outside the gene matches. This CDR3 is 15 amino acids long. CDR3 sequence reads: CASSFRQGPTDTQYF. DNA of the CDR3: TGTGCCAGCAGCTTTAGACAGGGACCCACAGATACGCAGTATTTT.

This clone was counted a single time. The chain joins TRBV7-2 to TRBJ1-2, with 8 bases identical to TRBD1. Germline values: CDR1 SGHTA, CDR2 FQGNSA. The CDR3 loop spans 16 amino acids. The J segment lost 8 bases and the V segment lost 5 bases, leaving 16 bases of the junction unmatched. The CDR3 DNA follows: TGTGCCAGCAGCCATACAGGACAGGGCTTATCCAGCGGCTACACCTTC. Translated: CASSHTGQGLSSGYTF.

The chain is built from TRBV5-6 and TRBJ2-1; 12 bases are a match to TRBD2. Germline loops: CDR1 SGHDT, CDR2 YYEEEE. The CDR3 sequence is 14 residues long. The ends lost 5 bases at V and 8 bases at J; junction bases unmatched: 5. In nucleotides, the CDR3 is TGTGCCAGCAGATCGACTAGCGGGAGTTATGAGCAGTTCTTC. It translates to CASRSTSGSYEQFF.

The chain is built from TRBV5-1 and TRBJ1-3; tentative D call: TRBD1 (5 bases). Trimming took off 0 bases at V and 0 bases at J, with 7 bases between the two ends. This CDR3 has 15 residues. Germline CDR1 is SGHRS and CDR2 is YFSETQ. The CDR3 bases are TGCGCCAGCAGCTTGGATGGGGCCTCTGGAAACACCATATATTTT. Translated: CASSLDGASGNTIYF. The full variable domain, in which reference TRBV5-1 and TRBJ1-3 provide the parts outside the CDR3, is KAGVTQTPRYLIKTRGQQVTLSCSPISGHRSVSWYQQTPGQGLQFLFEYFSETQRNKGNFPGRFSGRQFSNSRSEMNVSTLELGDSALYLCASSLDGASGNTIYFGEGSWLTVV.

V gene TRBV4-1 combines with J gene TRBJ1-2; no reliable D call. V was cut by 4 bases and J by 4 bases, with 16 bases left in between. Germline V gene sequence: CDR1 MGHRA, CDR2 YSYEKL. The CDR3 extends over 15 amino acids. The CDR3 DNA is TGCGCCAGCAGCCCTAACGCAGTCCCTAGCTATGGCTACACCTTC. Translation gives CASSPNAVPSYGYTF.

This sequence joins TRBV4-2 and TRBJ1-6; D is uncertain. The CDR3 is 12 amino acids. Trimming stripped 1 base from V and 10 bases from J, with 5 bases between. Per the germline V gene, CDR1 is LGHNA and CDR2 is YNFKEQ. CDR3 region: CASSQVGSPLHF. CDR3 nucleotides: TGTGCCAGCAGCCAAGTCGGGTCACCCCTCCACTTT.

This clone was seen only once. The chain combines TRBV7-8 with TRBJ2-5; 7 positions match TRBD1. Trimming removed 10 bases from V and 2 bases from J; junction bases left unmatched: 7. This CDR3 is built from 13 residues. CDR1 and CDR2 (germline): SGHVS, FQNEAQ. CDR3 residues: CATTWTGQETQYF. The CDR3 bases are TGTGCCACAACTTGGACAGGACAAGAGACCCAGTACTTC.

CDR3: CASQNGDTGEQYF. The CDR3 region has the DNA TGTGCCAGCCAAAATGGGGACACCGGGGAGCAGTACTTC. The V and J genes are TRBV3-1 (or the pseudogene TRBV3-2) and TRBJ2-7; D is perhaps TRBD1 (6 bases). CDR3 length: 13 residues. Trimming stripped 8 bases from V and 7 bases from J, with 18 bases between. The V gene's germline CDR1 is LGHDT and CDR2 YNNKEL (reference sequence).

A single count supports this clone. The chain employs TRBV20-1 and TRBJ2-1; TRBD2 agrees at 11 bases. Germline V gives CDR1 DFQATT, CDR2 SNEGSKA (reference sequence). Germline trimming cut 3 bases from V and 0 bases from J; bases unmatched to any gene: 7. The CDR3 length is 17 residues. The CDR3 sequence: CSASTTSGDSSYNEQFF. The DNA for the CDR3 is TGCAGTGCTAGTACGACTAGCGGGGATAGCTCCTACAATGAGCAGTTCTTC.

This clone was recorded a few times. This chain links TRBV2 with TRBJ1-2; 7 bases fit TRBD1. J lost 4 bases, V lost 6 bases, and 8 bases had no gene match. The germline V gene encodes CDR1 SNHLY and CDR2 FYNNEI. This CDR3 has 14 residues. The CDR3 DNA follows: TGTGCCAGCAGCGAACAGACAGGGAGCTATGGCTACACCTTC. This codes for CASSEQTGSYGYTF.

The rearrangement uses TRBV5-5 and TRBJ2-3; no definite D call. The length of the CDR3 is 16 residues. V was clipped by 0 bases and J by 0 bases, with 11 bases between them. The germline V gene has CDR1 SGHKS and CDR2 YYEKEE (reference sequence). The CDR3 here is CASSLGLAASTDTQYF. As DNA, the CDR3 is TGTGCCAGCAGCTTGGGACTCGCGGCGAGCACAGATACGCAGTATTTT.

This chain connects TRBV13 to TRBJ2-5; a weak D match, TRBD1 (6 bases). The V gene's germline CDR1 is PRHDT and CDR2 FYEKMQ (reference sequence). The CDR3 sequence is 14 residues long. V was shortened by 4 bases and J by 3 bases, with 12 bases between the two germline ends. In nucleotides, the CDR3 is TGTGCCAGCAGCTCACAGGGCTTTGAAGAGACCCAGTACTTC. It encodes CASSSQGFEETQYF.

The gene calls are TRBV28 and TRBJ2-7, with TRBD1 matching 7 bases. Trimming at V came to 6 bases and at J to 5 bases, leaving 13 bases not matched to a gene. The V gene's germline CDR1 is MDHEN and CDR2 SYDVKM. The CDR3 spans 15 residues. The CDR3 DNA reads TGTGCCAGCAGCCTATATGGGGCAGGGGGTGACGAGCAGTACTTC. Translation gives CASSLYGAGGDEQYF.